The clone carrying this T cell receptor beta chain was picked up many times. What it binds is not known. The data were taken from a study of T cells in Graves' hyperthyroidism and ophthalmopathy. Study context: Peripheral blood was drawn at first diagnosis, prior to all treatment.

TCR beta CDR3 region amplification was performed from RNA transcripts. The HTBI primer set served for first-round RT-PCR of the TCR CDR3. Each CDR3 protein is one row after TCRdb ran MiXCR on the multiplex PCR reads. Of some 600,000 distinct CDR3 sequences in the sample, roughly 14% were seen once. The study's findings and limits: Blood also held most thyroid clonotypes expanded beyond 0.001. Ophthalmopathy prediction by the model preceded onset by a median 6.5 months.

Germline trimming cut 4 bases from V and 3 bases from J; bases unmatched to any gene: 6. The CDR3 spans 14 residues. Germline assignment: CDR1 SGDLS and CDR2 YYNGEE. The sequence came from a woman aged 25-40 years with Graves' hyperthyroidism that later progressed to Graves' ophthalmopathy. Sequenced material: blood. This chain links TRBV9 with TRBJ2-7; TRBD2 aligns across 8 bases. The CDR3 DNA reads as TGTGCCAGCAGCCCGGGGGGGACCAACTACGAGCAGTACTTC. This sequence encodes CASSPGGTNYEQYF. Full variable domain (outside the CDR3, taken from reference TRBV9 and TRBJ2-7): DSGVTQTPKHLITATGQRVTLRCSPRSGDLSVYWYQQSLDQGLQFLIQYYNGEERAKGNILERFSAQQFPDLHSELNLSSLELGDSALYFCASSPGGTNYEQYFGPGTRLTVT.